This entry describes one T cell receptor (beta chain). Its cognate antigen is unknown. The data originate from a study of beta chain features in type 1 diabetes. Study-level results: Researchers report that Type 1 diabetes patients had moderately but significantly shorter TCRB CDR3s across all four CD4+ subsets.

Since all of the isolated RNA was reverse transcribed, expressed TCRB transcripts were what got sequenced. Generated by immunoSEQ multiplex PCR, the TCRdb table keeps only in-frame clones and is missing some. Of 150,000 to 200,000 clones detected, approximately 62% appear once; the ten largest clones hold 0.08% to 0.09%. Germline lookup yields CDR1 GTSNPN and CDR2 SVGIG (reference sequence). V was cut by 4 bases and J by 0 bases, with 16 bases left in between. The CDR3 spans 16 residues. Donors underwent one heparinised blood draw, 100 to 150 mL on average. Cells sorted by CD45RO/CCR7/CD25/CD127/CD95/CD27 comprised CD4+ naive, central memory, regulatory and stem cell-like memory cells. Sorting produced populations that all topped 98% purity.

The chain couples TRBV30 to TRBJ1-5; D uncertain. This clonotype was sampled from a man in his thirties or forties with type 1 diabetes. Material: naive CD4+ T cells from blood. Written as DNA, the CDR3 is TGTGCCTGGACTGGAAAACAAGGTTTTAGCAATCAGCCCCAGCATTTT. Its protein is CAWTGKQGFSNQPQHF. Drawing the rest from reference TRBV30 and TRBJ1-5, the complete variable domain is SQTIHQWPATLVQPVGSPLSLECTVEGTSNPNLYWYRQAAGRGLQLLFYSVGIGQISSEVPQNLSASRPQDRQFILSSKKLLLSDSGFYLCAWTGKQGFSNQPQHFGDGTRLSIL.